This T cell receptor beta chain was recorded in a study of shared clonotypes between healthy human individuals. V lost 3 bases, J lost 4 bases, and 4 bases stayed unmatched. Germline-derived CDR1 and CDR2 are MRHNA and SNTAGT. This CDR3 contains 14 residues. From CD4+ cells came CD45RA+ naive and CD45RA-negative memory subsets. With regard to this clone: What it recognizes is unknown.

Profiled with immunoSEQ multiplex PCR; TCRdb holds only in-frame clones, not every one. The data hold a few hundred thousand clones, with around 70% observed a single time. Findings and caveats of the study: The study found lower generation probabilities in non-shared clonotypes than in those shared by all four donors. Naive CD4 clonotypes were shared across a handful of donors at around 5%.

The TCR originated in a young man in good health. The sequenced sample consisted of memory CD4+ T cells sorted from blood. Subset given: CD45RA-negative fraction. This rearrangement joins TRBV6-4 to TRBJ2-3; 7 bases map to TRBD2. Here the CDR3 DNA reads TGTGCCAGCAGTGAAAGAACTAGCGCAGATACGCAGTATTTT. Translating gives CASSERTSADTQYF.